This T cell receptor (beta chain) appears in the sequencing data of a study of cytomegalovirus exposure and HLA in healthy donors. Concerning this clone itself: Its target is unknown.

Notes on the study in general: In a later analysis, a missense DCLRE1C variant was linked to TCR beta V- and J-gene trimming.

The PCR was carried out with 60 Vbeta primers and 13 Jbeta primers. Sequenced by immunoSEQ multiplex PCR; TCRdb stores in-frame clones only, minus some. In the table there are 140,000 or so clones, less than 10% of which are singletons. The material sequenced was PBMCs. The sequence was obtained from a male donor in good health and CMV-seronegative.

CDR3 in DNA: TGTGCCAGCAGCCGCGGACAGGGGACAGGTCAGCCCCAGCATTTT. It yields the protein CASSRGQGTGQPQHF. The rearrangement links TRBV7-8 to TRBJ1-5; 9 bases agree with TRBD1. V was clipped by 5 bases and J by 6 bases; unmatched bases: 8. The CDR3 is made up of 15 amino acids. Germline CDR1 and CDR2: SGHVS and FQNEAQ. Using reference TRBV7-8 and TRBJ1-5 for the parts outside the CDR3, the full variable domain is GAGVSQSPRYKVAKRGQDVALRCDPISGHVSLFWYQQALGQGPEFLTYFQNEAQLDKSGLPSDRFFAERPEGSVSTLKIQRTQQEDSAVYLCASSRGQGTGQPQHFGDGTRLSIL.